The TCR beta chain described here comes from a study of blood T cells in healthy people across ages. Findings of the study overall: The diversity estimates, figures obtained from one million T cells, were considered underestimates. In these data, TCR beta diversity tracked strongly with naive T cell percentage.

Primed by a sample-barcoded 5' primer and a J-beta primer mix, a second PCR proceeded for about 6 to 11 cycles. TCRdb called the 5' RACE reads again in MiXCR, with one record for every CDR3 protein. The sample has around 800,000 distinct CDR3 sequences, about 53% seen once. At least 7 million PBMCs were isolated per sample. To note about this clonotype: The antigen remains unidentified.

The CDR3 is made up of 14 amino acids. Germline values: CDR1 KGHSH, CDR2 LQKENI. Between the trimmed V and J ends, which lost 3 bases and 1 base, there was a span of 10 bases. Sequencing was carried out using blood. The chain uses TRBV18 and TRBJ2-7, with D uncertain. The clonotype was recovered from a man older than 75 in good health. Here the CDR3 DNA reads TGTGCCAGCTCACCCCTCACGAGTTCCTACGAGCAGTACTTC. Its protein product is CASSPLTSSYEQYF.